This T cell receptor (beta chain) was documented in a study of identical twins. The authors used template switching to add a universal primer site and gave cDNA unique molecular identifiers. TCRdb redid the calling of the 5' RACE reads with MiXCR, one entry per CDR3 protein. Found here are more than 1.5 million distinct CDR3 sequences, roughly 35% of them singletons; the top ten hold about 0.27%. Germline V gives CDR1 DFQATT, CDR2 SNEGSKA (reference sequence). This CDR3 is 15 amino acids long. J gave up 5 bases and V 3 bases, and 8 bases lay outside the gene matches. A note on this clonotype: The antigen remains undetermined.

Study-level findings and limits: Abundant cord blood beta clonotypes carried fewer insertions; memory repertoires showed none.

The sequence was collected from a newborn girl in good health. Sequencing used cord blood. The chain uses TRBV20-1 and TRBJ2-3; TRBD2 aligns across 10 bases. CDR3 loop: CSASARAGGQDTQYF. CDR3 nucleotides: TGCAGTGCTAGTGCCCGAGCGGGGGGGCAAGATACGCAGTATTTT.